This entry lists 19 T cell receptor beta chains sequenced from one sample in a study of blood T cell repertoires in COVID-19. The repertoire was sequenced with immunoSEQ multiplex PCR; TCRdb's copy has only in-frame clones and lacks some. The sample has roughly 500,000 clones; roughly 87% are singletons. Sequenced input: peripheral blood. Receptor source: a man younger than 30 with COVID-19, enrolled during active disease.

The chain employs TRBV5-1 and TRBJ2-3, with a tentative D call TRBD2 (5 bases). Trimming cost V 0 bases and J 6 bases, with 8 bases left between them. Germline V CDR1 and CDR2: SGHRS, YFSETQ. This CDR3 is 13 amino acids long. CDR3 DNA sequence: TGCGCCAGCAGCTTGGTCGGAGGTGATACGCAGTATTTT. Translation: CASSLVGGDTQYF. The full variable domain, with the rest looked up from reference TRBV5-1 and TRBJ2-3, is KAGVTQTPRYLIKTRGQQVTLSCSPISGHRSVSWYQQTPGQGLQFLFEYFSETQRNKGNFPGRFSGRQFSNSRSEMNVSTLELGDSALYLCASSLVGGDTQYFGPGTRLTVL.

The chain recombines TRBV24-1 with TRBJ2-1, with 9 nucleotides matching TRBD2. Trimming cost V 1 base and J 0 bases; bases outside gene matches: 9. CDR3 length: 19 residues. CDR1 is KGHDR and CDR2 is SFDVKD in the germline V gene. The CDR3 region has the DNA TGTGCCACCAGTGATTTAAGGAGCGGCGGGAGGGGCTCCTACAATGAGCAGTTCTTC. Encoded protein: CATSDLRSGGRGSYNEQFF.

This chain uses TRBV11-2 with TRBJ2-2; D may be TRBD2 (6 bases). Germline CDR1 is SGHAT and CDR2 is FQNNGV. The CDR3 is 16 amino acids. V lost 7 bases, J lost 5 bases, and 20 bases lay in between. The CDR3 coding sequence is TGTGCCAGCACCAATCCCCTAGCGCAGAAGACCGGGGAGCTGTTTTTT. The encoded protein is CASTNPLAQKTGELFF. The full variable domain, in which reference TRBV11-2 and TRBJ2-2 provide the parts outside the CDR3, is EAGVAQSPRYKIIEKRQSVAFWCNPISGHATLYWYQQILGQGPKLLIQFQNNGVVDDSQLPKDRFSAERLKGVDSTLKIQPAKLEDSAVYLCASTNPLAQKTGELFFGEGSRLTVL.

The chain employs TRBV7-9 and TRBJ2-1, with 9 positions matching TRBD2. The CDR3 contains 15 residues. The trim removed 4 bases at V and 5 bases at J, leaving 6 bases unmatched. CDR1 is SEHNR, CDR2 FQNEAQ, per germline (reference sequence). Here the CDR3 DNA reads TGTGCCAGCAGCTCCCTGGCGGGAGGGGACAATGAGCAGTTCTTC. This encodes CASSSLAGGDNEQFF.

The genes are TRBV2 and TRBJ2-5, with unresolved D. The CDR3 covers 14 residues. Germline CDR1 and CDR2: SNHLY and FYNNEI. V shed 7 bases and J shed 1 base, with 13 bases lying between them. The CDR3 spells CASIDDIIQETQYF. DNA for the CDR3: TGTGCCAGCATAGACGACATCATCCAAGAGACCCAGTACTTC.

The V call is TRBV20-1, the J call TRBJ2-5, with 13 bases that match TRBD2. This CDR3 is 14 amino acids long. Germline lookup yields CDR1 DFQATT and CDR2 SNEGSKA (reference sequence). The V gene end was trimmed by 3 bases and the J gene end by 5 bases; junction bases not matched to a gene: 3. The CDR3 bases are TGCAGTGCTAGTGGGACTAGCGGGGTTGAGACCCAGTACTTC. Protein sequence: CSASGTSGVETQYF.

The chain is built from TRBV7-9 and TRBJ2-1, with D perhaps TRBD2 (5 bases). Germline values: CDR1 SEHNR, CDR2 FQNEAQ (reference sequence). V gave up 3 bases and J gave up 8 bases, with 11 bases separating them. The CDR3 contains 13 residues. In nucleotides, the CDR3 is TGTGCCAGCAGCTTGGTGGGAGTGGATGAGCAGTTCTTC. Protein: CASSLVGVDEQFF. Using reference TRBV7-9 and TRBJ2-1 for the parts outside the CDR3, the full variable domain is DTGVSQNPRHKITKRGQNVTFRCDPISEHNRLYWYRQTLGQGPEFLTYFQNEAQLEKSRLLSDRFSAERPKGSFSTLEIQRTEQGDSAMYLCASSLVGVDEQFFGPGTRLTVL.

V gene TRBV6-5 combines with J gene TRBJ2-1; D gene unclear. V dropped 8 bases and J dropped 10 bases, with 9 bases sitting between them. There are 10 residues in the CDR3. CDR1 is MNHEY and CDR2 is SVGAGI in the germline V gene. For the CDR3, the DNA is TGTGCCAGCCGGGTCCAAGAGCAGTTCTTC. Translated, it gives CASRVQEQFF.

This clone occurred once. The rearrangement uses TRBV3-1 (or the pseudogene TRBV3-2) and TRBJ2-5; TRBD2 is a possible D gene (5 bases). V lost 4 bases and J lost 0, with 12 bases in between. The CDR3 totals 15 residues. CDR1 and CDR2 from the germline V gene are LGHDT and YNNKEL (reference sequence). DNA for the CDR3: TGTGCCAGCAGCCCCATAGGGAGATACCAAGAGACCCAGTACTTC. It specifies CASSPIGRYQETQYF.

This chain joins TRBV28 and TRBJ2-1; 8 bases line up with TRBD2. The CDR3 spans 15 residues. Per germline, CDR1 MDHEN and CDR2 SYDVKM. The ends lost 4 bases at V and 4 bases at J; junction bases unmatched: 6. This chain's CDR3 is CASSSPAGVYNEQFF. The CDR3, as DNA: TGTGCCAGCAGTTCCCCAGCGGGAGTTTACAATGAGCAGTTCTTC.

The chain couples TRBV19 to TRBJ2-3; D not resolved. Trimming cost V 3 bases and J 5 bases, with 6 bases left between them. The CDR3 spans 12 residues. Germline CDR1 is LNHDA and CDR2 is SQIVND (reference sequence). CDR3 residues: CASSILGDTQYF. In DNA form, the CDR3 reads TGTGCCAGTAGTATCCTCGGAGATACGCAGTATTTT.

The table lists this clone with a few counts. CDR3 sequence reads: CASSFDSYNSPLHF. The DNA of the CDR3 is TGTGCCAGCAGCTTCGACAGTTATAATTCACCCCTCCACTTT. This sequence joins TRBV7-9 and TRBJ1-6; the D gene is possibly TRBD1 (5 bases). The CDR3 contains 14 residues. Trimming removed 3 bases from V and 4 bases from J, with 7 bases in between. The germline V gene encodes CDR1 SEHNR and CDR2 FQNEAQ (reference sequence).

This clone was seen a handful of times. The chain couples TRBV18 to TRBJ2-1; 9 bases fit TRBD2. The CDR3 is 17 residues long. Germline trimming cut 3 bases from V and 3 bases from J; bases unmatched to any gene: 9. The germline V gene encodes CDR1 KGHSH and CDR2 LQKENI. The chain's CDR3 is CASSPWPAGGSYNEQFF. For the CDR3, the DNA is TGTGCCAGCTCACCCTGGCCAGCGGGGGGAAGCTACAATGAGCAGTTCTTC.

The chain links TRBV19 to TRBJ1-6; TRBD1 agrees at 10 bases. The ends lost 4 bases at V and 2 bases at J; junction bases unmatched: 2. This CDR3 is built from 16 residues. Looked up from germline, CDR1 is LNHDA and CDR2 is SQIVND (reference sequence). The CDR3: CASSKDRGAYNSPLHF. The CDR3 region has the DNA TGTGCCAGTAGTAAGGACAGGGGGGCCTATAATTCACCCCTCCACTTT.

This CDR3 reads CASSPETSGGAVNEQFF. CDR3 in DNA: TGTGCCAGCAGCCCTGAGACTAGCGGGGGGGCCGTAAATGAGCAGTTCTTC. The genes are TRBV3-1 (or the pseudogene TRBV3-2) and TRBJ2-1; 14 positions agree with TRBD2. Germline CDR1 and CDR2: LGHDT and YNNKEL (reference sequence). The CDR3 extends over 17 amino acids. Trimming at V came to 4 bases and at J to 7 bases, leaving 9 bases not matched to a gene.

The chain links TRBV3-1 (or the pseudogene TRBV3-2) to TRBJ2-7; perhaps TRBD2 as D (5 bases). The V end was cut by 5 bases, the J end by 0 bases, with 11 bases between. The CDR3 extends over 14 amino acids. CDR1 and CDR2 from the germline V gene are LGHDT and YNNKEL (reference sequence). CDR3 loop: CASSNSDSSYEQYF. The CDR3 DNA follows: TGTGCCAGCAGCAATAGCGATAGCTCCTACGAGCAGTACTTC.

V gene TRBV10-3 combines with J gene TRBJ1-5, with 8 bases lining up with TRBD1. Germline CDR1 ENHRY, CDR2 SYGVKD. Trimming took 8 bases from V and 0 from J; bases not matched to a gene: 0. This CDR3 has 13 residues. The CDR3 DNA is TGTGCCATCGGACAGGGTAGCAATCAGCCCCAGCATTTT. Translation gives CAIGQGSNQPQHF.

As to this clone: The same CDR3 is also encoded by other DNA sequences in this sample. The gene calls are TRBV7-9 and TRBJ2-7; D unresolved. Trimming removed 5 bases from V and 3 bases from J, with 5 bases in between. The CDR3 spans 11 residues. Germline assignment: CDR1 SEHNR and CDR2 FQNEAQ (reference sequence). The CDR3 bases are TGTGCCAGCAGCAACAGCTACGAGCAGTACTTC. Translating it yields CASSNSYEQYF.

The gene calls are TRBV7-8 and TRBJ2-2, with D possibly being TRBD2 (6 bases). From germline, CDR1 is SGHVS and CDR2 FQNEAQ. Deletions cut 5 bases from V and 4 bases from J, with 14 bases between. The CDR3 consists of 15 residues. The CDR3 is CASSPGGVGTGELFF. DNA for the CDR3: TGTGCCAGCAGCCCCGGCGGGGTGGGCACCGGGGAGCTGTTTTTT.